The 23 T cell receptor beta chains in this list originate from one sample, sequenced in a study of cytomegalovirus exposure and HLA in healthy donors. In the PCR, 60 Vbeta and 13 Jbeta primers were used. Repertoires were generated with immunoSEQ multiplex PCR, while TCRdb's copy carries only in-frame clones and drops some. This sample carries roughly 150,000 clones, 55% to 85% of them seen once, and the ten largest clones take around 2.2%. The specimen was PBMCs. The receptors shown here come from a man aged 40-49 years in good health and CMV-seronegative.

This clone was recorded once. The CDR3 region has the DNA TGTGCCAGCAGCTTATTGGGACAGCTAGAAAAACTGTTTTTT. It encodes CASSLLGQLEKLFF. V usage is TRBV7-9 and J usage is TRBJ1-4, with 7 bases aligning to TRBD1. Germline V gives CDR1 SEHNR, CDR2 FQNEAQ (reference sequence). CDR3 length: 14 amino acids. After removal of 2 bases from V and 8 bases from J, the junction contained 5 bases not matched to a gene.

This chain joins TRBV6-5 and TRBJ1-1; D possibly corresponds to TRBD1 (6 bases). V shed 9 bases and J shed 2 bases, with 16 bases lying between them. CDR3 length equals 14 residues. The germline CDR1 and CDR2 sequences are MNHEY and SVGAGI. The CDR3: CASSVDRENTEAFF. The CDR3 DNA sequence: TGTGCCAGTAGTGTGGACAGAGAAAACACTGAAGCTTTCTTT.

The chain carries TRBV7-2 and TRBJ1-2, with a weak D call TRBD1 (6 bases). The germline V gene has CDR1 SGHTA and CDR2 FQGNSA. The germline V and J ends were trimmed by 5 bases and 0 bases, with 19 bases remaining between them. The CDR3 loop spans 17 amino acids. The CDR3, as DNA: TGTGCCAGCAGCCGAACAACGGGACAAGATACTAACTATGGCTACACCTTC. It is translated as CASSRTTGQDTNYGYTF.

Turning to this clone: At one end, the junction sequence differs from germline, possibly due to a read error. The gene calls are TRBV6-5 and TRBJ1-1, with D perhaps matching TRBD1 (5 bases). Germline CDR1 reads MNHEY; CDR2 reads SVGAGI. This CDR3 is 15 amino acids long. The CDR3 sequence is CASSYGGDLNPEAFF. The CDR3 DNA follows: TGTGCCAGCAGTTACGGGGGGGACTTGAACCCTGAAGCTTTCTTT.

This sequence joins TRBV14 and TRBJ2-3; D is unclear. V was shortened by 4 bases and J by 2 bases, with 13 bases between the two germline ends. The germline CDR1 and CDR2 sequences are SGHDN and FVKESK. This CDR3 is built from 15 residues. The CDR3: CASSPTGGFTDTQYF. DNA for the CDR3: TGTGCCAGCAGCCCGACGGGTGGATTCACAGATACGCAGTATTTT.

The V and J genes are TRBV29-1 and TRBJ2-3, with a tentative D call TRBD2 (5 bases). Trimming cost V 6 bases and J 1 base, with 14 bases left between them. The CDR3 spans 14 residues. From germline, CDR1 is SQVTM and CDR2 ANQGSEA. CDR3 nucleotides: TGCAGCGTCCTGGGCGGGCCGGGCACAGATACGCAGTATTTT. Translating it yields CSVLGGPGTDTQYF.

The CDR3 nucleotides read TGTGCCAGCGGTGACAGGGCGAGGCACACTGAAGCTTTCTTT. This translates into CASGDRARHTEAFF. V usage is TRBV6-5 and J usage is TRBJ1-1, with 7 positions matching TRBD1. With V trimmed by 8 bases and J by 3 bases, 9 bases remained unmatched. The germline gives CDR1 MNHEY, CDR2 SVGAGI. The CDR3 covers 14 residues.

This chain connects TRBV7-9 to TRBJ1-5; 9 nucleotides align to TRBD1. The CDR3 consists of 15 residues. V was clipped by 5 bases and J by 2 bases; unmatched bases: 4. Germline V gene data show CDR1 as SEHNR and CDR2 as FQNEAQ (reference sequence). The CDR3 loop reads CASSPTGGGNQPQHF. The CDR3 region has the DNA TGTGCCAGCAGCCCGACAGGGGGGGGCAATCAGCCCCAGCATTTT.

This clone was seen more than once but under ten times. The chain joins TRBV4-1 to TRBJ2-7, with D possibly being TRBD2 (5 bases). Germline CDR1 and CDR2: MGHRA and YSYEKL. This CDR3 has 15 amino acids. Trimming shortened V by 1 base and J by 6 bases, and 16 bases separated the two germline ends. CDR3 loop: CASSQVPARGSEQYF. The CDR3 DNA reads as TGCGCCAGCAGCCAAGTACCAGCGAGAGGGTCCGAGCAGTACTTC.

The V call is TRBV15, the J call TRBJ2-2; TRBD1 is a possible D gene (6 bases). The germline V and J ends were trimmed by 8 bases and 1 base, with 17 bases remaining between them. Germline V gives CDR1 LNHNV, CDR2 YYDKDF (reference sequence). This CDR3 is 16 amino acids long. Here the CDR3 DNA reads TGTGCCACCGAACCCCCCGGGGACAAGAACACCGGGGAGCTGTTTTTT. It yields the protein CATEPPGDKNTGELFF.

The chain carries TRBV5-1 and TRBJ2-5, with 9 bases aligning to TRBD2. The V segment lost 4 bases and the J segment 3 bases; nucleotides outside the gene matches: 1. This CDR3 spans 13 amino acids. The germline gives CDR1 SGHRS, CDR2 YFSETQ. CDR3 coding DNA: TGCGCCAGCAGCAGACTAGCGGAAGAGACCCAGTACTTC. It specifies CASSRLAEETQYF.

The CDR3 nucleotides are TGCGCCAGCAGCCGCCCCCGGGACAGGGGGGGGTACGAGCAGTACTTC. Protein product: CASSRPRDRGGYEQYF. The gene calls are TRBV4-1 and TRBJ2-7, with 11 bases matching TRBD1. This CDR3 comprises 16 residues. Germline CDR1 is MGHRA and CDR2 is YSYEKL. The ends lost 4 bases at V and 4 bases at J; junction bases unmatched: 9.

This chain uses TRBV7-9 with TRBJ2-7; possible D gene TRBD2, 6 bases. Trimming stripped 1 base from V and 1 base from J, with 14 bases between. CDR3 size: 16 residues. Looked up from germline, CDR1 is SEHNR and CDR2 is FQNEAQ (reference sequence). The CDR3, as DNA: TGTGCCAGCAGCTTAGAGGCGCGGGGACCATCCTACGAGCAGTACTTC. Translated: CASSLEARGPSYEQYF.

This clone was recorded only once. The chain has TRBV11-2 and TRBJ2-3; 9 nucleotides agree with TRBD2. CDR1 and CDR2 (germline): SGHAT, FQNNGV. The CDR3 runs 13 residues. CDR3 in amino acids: CASRLAGTDTQYF. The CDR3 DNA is TGTGCGAGCCGACTAGCGGGCACAGATACGCAGTATTTT.

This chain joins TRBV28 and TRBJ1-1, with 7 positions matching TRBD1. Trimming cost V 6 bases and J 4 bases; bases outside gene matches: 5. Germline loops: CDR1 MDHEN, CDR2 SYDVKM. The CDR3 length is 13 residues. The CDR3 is CASSPRGSTEAFF. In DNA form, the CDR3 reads TGTGCCAGCAGCCCCAGGGGGAGCACTGAAGCTTTCTTT. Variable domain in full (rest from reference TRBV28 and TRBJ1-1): DVKVTQSSRYLVKRTGEKVFLECVQDMDHENMFWYRQDPGLGLRLIYFSYDVKMKEKGDIPEGYSVSREKKERFSLILESASTNQTSMYLCASSPRGSTEAFFGQGTRLTVV.

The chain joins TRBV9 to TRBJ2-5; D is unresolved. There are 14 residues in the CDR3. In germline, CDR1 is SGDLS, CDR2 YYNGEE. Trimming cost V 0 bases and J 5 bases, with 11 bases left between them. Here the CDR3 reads CASSVDPLSETQYF. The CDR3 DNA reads TGTGCCAGCAGCGTAGATCCTTTATCGGAGACCCAGTACTTC.

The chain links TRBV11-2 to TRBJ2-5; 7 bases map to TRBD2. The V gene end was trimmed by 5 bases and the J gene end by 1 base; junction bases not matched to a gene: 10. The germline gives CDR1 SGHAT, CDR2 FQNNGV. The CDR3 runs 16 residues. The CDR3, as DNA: TGTGCCAGCAGCACTGGGACTATCCTTGCCCAAGAGACCCAGTACTTC. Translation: CASSTGTILAQETQYF. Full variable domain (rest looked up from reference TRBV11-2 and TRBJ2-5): EAGVAQSPRYKIIEKRQSVAFWCNPISGHATLYWYQQILGQGPKLLIQFQNNGVVDDSQLPKDRFSAERLKGVDSTLKIQPAKLEDSAVYLCASSTGTILAQETQYFGPGTRLLVL.

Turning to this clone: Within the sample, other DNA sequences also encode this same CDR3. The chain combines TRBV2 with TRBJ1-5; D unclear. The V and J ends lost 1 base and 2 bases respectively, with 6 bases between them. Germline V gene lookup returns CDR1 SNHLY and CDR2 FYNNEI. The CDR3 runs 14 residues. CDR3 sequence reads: CASSEVSGNQPQHF. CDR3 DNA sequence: TGTGCCAGCAGTGAAGTTAGCGGCAATCAGCCCCAGCATTTT. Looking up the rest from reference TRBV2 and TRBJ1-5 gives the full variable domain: EPEVTQTPSHQVTQMGQEVILRCVPISNHLYFYWYRQILGQKVEFLVSFYNNEISEKSEIFDDQFSVERPDGSNFTLKIRSTKLEDSAMYFCASSEVSGNQPQHFGDGTRLSIL.

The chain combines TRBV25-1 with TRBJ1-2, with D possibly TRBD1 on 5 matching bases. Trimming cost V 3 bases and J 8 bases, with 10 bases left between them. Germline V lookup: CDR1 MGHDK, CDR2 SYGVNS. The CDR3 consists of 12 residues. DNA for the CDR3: TGTGCCAGCAGTGATTTGGGGGGGGGCTACACCTTC. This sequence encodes CASSDLGGGYTF.

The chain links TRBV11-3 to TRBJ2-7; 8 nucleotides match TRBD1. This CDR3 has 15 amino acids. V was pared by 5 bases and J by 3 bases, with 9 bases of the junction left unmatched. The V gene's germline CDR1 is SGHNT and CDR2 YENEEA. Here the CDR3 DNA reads TGTGCCAGCAGCCAAACCGGGACAGGAGACTACGAGCAGTACTTC. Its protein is CASSQTGTGDYEQYF.

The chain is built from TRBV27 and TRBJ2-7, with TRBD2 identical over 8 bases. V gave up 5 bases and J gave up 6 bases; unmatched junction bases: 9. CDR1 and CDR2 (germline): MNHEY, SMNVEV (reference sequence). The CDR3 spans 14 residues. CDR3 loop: CASSVAGPRLEQYF. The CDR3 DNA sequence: TGTGCCAGCAGTGTAGCGGGACCCCGGCTCGAGCAGTACTTC.

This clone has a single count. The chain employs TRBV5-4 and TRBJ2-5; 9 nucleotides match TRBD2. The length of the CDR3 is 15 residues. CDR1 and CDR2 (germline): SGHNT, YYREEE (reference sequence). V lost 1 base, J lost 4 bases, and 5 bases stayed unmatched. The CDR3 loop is CASSLPGTSRETQYF. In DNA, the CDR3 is TGTGCCAGCAGCTTGCCTGGGACTAGCCGAGAGACCCAGTACTTC.

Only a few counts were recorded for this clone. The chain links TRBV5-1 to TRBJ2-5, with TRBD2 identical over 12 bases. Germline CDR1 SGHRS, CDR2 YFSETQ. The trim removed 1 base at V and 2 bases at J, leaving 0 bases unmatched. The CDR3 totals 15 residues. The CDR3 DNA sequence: TGCGCCAGCAGCTTGACTAGCGGGGGGCAAGAGACCCAGTACTTC. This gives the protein CASSLTSGGQETQYF.